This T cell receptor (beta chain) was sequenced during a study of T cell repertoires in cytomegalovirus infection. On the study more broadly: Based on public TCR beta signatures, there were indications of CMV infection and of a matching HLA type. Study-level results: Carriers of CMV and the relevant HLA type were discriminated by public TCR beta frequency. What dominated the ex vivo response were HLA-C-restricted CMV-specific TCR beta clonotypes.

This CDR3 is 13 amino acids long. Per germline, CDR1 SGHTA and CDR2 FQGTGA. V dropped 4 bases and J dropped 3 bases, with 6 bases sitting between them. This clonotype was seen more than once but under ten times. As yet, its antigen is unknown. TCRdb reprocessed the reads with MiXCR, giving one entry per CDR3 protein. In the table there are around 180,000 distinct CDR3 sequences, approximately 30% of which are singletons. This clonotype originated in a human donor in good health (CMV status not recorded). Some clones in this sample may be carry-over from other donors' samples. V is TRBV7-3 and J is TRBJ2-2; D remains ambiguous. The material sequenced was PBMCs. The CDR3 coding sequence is TGTGCCAGCAGCTCTGAGTACACCGGGGAGCTGTTTTTT. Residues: CASSSEYTGELFF. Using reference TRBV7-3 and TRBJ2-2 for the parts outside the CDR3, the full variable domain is GAGVSQTPSNKVTEKGKYVELRCDPISGHTALYWYRQSLGQGPEFLIYFQGTGAADDSGLPNDRFFAVRPEGSVSTLKIQRTERGDSAVYLCASSSEYTGELFFGEGSRLTVL.